The entry below gives a single T cell receptor (beta chain) sequence along with its context. The data originate from a study of blood T cell repertoires in COVID-19. Study background: Some COVID-19 samples were acute and others convalescent; all came from the United States, Italy and Spain. In each case, the material was cDNA or gDNA derived from T cells, B-cell-depleted T cells, or PBMCs.

Adults between roughly 18 and 89 years of age took part from 24 US areas. With 3 bases removed from V and 0 bases from J, the gap between germline ends came to 15 bases. The CDR3 length is 17 residues. Germline assignment: CDR1 SEHNR and CDR2 FQNEAQ (reference sequence). Original handling: By means of reference gene primer amplification, nucleated cell counts were estimated. The method was immunoSEQ multiplex PCR; TCRdb's version includes in-frame clones alone and lacks a portion of them. Clone size and V and J calls were adopted from that table, with D and trimming inferred from the DNA. The sample yields 300,000 to 350,000 clones, nearly 90% seen once.

This TCR was sampled from a woman under 30 with acute COVID-19. Input material: PBMCs or T cells enriched from blood (not recorded which). The genes are TRBV7-9 and TRBJ1-5; a possible D gene is TRBD1 (6 bases). CDR3 in DNA: TGTGCCAGCAGCTTGGGTCTACAGGGAGATAGCAATCAGCCCCAGCATTTT. Translated: CASSLGLQGDSNQPQHF.